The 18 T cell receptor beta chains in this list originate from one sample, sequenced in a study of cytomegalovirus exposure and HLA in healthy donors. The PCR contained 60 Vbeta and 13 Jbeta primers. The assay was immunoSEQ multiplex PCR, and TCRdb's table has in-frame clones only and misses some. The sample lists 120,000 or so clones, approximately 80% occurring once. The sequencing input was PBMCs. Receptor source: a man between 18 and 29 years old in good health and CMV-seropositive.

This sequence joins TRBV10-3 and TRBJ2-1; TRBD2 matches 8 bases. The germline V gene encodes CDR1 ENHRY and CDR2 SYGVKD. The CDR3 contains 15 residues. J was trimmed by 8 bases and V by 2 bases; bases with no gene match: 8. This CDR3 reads CAISELTSGGDEQFF. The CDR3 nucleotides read TGTGCCATCAGTGAGCTAACTAGCGGAGGGGATGAGCAGTTCTTC.

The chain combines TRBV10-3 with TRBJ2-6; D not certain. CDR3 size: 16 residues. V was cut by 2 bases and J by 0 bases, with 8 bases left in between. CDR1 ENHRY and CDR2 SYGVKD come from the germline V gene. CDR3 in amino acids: CAISEASLSGANVLTF. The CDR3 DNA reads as TGTGCCATCAGTGAGGCCAGTCTCTCTGGGGCCAACGTCCTGACTTTC.

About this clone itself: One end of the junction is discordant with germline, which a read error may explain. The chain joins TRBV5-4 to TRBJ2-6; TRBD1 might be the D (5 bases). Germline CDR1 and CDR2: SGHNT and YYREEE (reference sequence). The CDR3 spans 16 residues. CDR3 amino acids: CASSLARLSGANGLTF. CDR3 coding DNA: TGTGCCAGCAGCTTAGCCCGACTCTCTGGGGCCAACGGCCTGACTTTC.

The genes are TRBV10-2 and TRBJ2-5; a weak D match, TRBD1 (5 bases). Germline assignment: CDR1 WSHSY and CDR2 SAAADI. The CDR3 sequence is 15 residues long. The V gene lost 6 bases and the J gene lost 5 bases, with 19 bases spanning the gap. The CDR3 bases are TGCGCCAGCAGGCCTCTTGACAGATTGACCGAGACCCAGTACTTC. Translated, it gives CASRPLDRLTETQYF.

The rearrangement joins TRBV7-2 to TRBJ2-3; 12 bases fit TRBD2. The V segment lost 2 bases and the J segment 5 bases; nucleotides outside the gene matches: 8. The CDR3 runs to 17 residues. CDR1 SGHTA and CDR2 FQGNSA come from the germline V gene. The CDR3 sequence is CASSLSPSGGAGDTQYF. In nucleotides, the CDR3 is TGTGCCAGCAGCTTATCGCCTAGCGGGGGGGCGGGAGATACGCAGTATTTT.

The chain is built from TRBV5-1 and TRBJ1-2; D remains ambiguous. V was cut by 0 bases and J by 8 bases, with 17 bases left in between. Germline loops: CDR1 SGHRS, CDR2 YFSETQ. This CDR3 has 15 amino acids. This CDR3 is CASSLALGIFKGYTF. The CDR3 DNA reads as TGCGCCAGCAGCTTGGCCCTCGGGATTTTCAAGGGCTACACCTTC.

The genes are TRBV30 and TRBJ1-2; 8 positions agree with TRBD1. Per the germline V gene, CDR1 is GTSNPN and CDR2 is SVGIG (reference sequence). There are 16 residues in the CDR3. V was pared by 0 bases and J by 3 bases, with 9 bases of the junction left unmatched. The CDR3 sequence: CAWSVSWDRRDYGYTF. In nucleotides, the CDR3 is TGTGCCTGGAGTGTAAGCTGGGACAGGCGGGACTATGGCTACACCTTC.

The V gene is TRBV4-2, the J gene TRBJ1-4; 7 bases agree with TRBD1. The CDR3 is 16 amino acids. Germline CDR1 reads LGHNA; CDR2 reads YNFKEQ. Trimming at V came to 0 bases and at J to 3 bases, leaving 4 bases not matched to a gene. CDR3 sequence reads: CASSQDIGQANEKLFF. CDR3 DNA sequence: TGTGCCAGCAGCCAAGATATTGGACAGGCTAATGAAAAACTGTTTTTT.

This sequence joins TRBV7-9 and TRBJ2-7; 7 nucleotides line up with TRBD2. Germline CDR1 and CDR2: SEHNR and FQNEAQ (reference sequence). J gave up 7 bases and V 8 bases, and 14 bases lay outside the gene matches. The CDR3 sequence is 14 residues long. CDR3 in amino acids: CASEGTVAGGEQYF. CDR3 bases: TGTGCCAGCGAGGGGACGGTAGCGGGTGGGGAGCAGTACTTC.

The CDR3 DNA is TGTGCCAGCAGTTCTGGCAGGGGCCAGACCCAGTACTTC. As protein: CASSSGRGQTQYF. The chain has TRBV27 and TRBJ2-5; possible D gene TRBD1, 6 bases. V was clipped by 4 bases and J by 6 bases, with 12 bases between them. The CDR3 sequence is 13 residues long. The germline V gene encodes CDR1 MNHEY and CDR2 SMNVEV (reference sequence).

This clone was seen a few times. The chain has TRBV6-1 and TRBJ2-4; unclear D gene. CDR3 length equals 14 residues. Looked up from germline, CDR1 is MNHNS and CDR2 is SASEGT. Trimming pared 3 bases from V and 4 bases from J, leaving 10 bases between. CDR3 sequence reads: CASSDPNRKNIQYF. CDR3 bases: TGTGCCAGCAGTGACCCCAACCGGAAAAACATTCAGTACTTC.

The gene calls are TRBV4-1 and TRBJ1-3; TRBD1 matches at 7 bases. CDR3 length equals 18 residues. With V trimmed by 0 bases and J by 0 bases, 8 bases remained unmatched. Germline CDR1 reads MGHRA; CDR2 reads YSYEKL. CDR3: CASSQESLQGNSGNTIYF. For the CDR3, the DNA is TGCGCCAGCAGCCAAGAAAGCTTACAGGGGAACTCTGGAAACACCATATATTTT.

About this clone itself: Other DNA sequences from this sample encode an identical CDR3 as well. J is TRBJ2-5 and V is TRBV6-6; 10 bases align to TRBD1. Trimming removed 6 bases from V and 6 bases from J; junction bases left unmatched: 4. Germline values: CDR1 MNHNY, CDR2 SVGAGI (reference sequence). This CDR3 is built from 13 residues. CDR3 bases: TGTGCCAGCAGCGACAGGGGGCGTAAGACCCAGTACTTC. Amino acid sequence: CASSDRGRKTQYF.

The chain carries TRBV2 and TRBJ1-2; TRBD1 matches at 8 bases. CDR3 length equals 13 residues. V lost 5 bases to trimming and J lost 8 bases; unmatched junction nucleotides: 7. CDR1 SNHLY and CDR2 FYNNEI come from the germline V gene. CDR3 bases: TGTGCCAGCAGTCGACAGGGGTTGGGCGGCTACACCTTC. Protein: CASSRQGLGGYTF.

The CDR3 sequence: CASSLADTEAFF. The CDR3 nucleotides read TGTGCCAGCTCACTCGCGGACACTGAAGCTTTCTTT. V usage is TRBV18 and J usage is TRBJ1-1; no clear D gene. V shed 4 bases and J shed 3 bases, with 6 bases lying between them. The CDR3 is 12 residues long. The germline gives CDR1 KGHSH, CDR2 LQKENI.

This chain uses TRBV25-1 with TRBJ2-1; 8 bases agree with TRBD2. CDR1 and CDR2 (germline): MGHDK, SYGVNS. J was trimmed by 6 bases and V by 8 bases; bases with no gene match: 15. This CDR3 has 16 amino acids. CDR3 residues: CASDWAVSGKINEQFF. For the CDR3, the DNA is TGTGCCAGCGACTGGGCCGTTAGCGGGAAGATCAATGAGCAGTTCTTC.

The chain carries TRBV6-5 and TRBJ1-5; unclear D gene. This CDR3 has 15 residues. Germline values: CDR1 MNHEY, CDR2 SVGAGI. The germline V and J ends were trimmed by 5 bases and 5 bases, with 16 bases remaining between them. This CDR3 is CASSPLSSNYQPQHF. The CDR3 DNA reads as TGTGCCAGCAGTCCGCTAAGTTCCAACTATCAGCCCCAGCATTTT.

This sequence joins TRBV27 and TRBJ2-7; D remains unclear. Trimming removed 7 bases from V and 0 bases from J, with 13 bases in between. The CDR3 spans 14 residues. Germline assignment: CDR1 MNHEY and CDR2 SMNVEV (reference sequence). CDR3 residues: CASKLSGPSYEQYF. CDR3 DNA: TGTGCCAGCAAACTATCCGGTCCCTCCTACGAGCAGTACTTC.